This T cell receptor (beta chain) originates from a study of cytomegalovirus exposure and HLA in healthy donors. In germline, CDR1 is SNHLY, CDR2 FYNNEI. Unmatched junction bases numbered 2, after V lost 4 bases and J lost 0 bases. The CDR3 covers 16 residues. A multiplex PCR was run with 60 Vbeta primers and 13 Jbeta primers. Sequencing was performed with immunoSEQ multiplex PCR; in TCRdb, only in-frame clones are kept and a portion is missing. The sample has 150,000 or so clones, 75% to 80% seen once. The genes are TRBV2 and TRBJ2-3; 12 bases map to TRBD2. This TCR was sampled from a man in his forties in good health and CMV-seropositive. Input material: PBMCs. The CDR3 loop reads CASSGGLAGSTDTQYF. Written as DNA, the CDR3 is TGTGCCAGCAGTGGAGGACTAGCGGGAAGCACAGATACGCAGTATTTT.